This T cell receptor (beta chain) was observed in a study of T cell changes during pregnancy in multiple sclerosis. CDR3 length: 14 amino acids. CDR1 is MNHEY, CDR2 SVGAGI, per germline. V trimming: 5 bases; J trimming: 5 bases; junction bases outside the gene matches: 7. The table came from immunoSEQ multiplex PCR; TCRdb's copy has only in-frame clones and leaves some out. The sample has some 97,000 clones, roughly 90% seen once. Sequencing was performed on peripheral blood, taken after pregnancy. V is TRBV6-5 and J is TRBJ1-2; 8 positions agree with TRBD1. This clonotype was obtained from a female donor with multiple sclerosis, enrolled in a pregnancy study. CDR3 DNA sequence: TGTGCCAGCAGTCGTATACAGGGGGGGTATGGCTACACCTTC. This translates into CASSRIQGGYGYTF.